The 8 T cell receptor beta chains in this list originate from one sample, sequenced in a study of blood T cell repertoires in COVID-19. The table came from immunoSEQ multiplex PCR; TCRdb's copy has only in-frame clones and leaves some out. This sample carries 150,000 to 200,000 clones, about four fifths of them seen once, and the ten largest clones take 11%. The sample consisted of peripheral blood. The origin of the receptors is a man aged 65 to 85 with active or convalescent COVID-19.

There are a few counts of this clone. The rearrangement joins TRBV6-6 to TRBJ1-6; D gene ambiguous. The CDR3 has 15 amino acids. Germline loops: CDR1 MNHNY, CDR2 SVGAGI (reference sequence). Trimming left V 2 bases short and J 6 bases short, with 11 bases between. CDR3: CASSYPTEINSPLHF. The DNA of the CDR3 is TGTGCCAGCAGTTACCCTACAGAAATTAATTCACCCCTCCACTTT.

This clone was detected only once. V gene TRBV14 combines with J gene TRBJ1-1; unclear D gene. CDR3 length equals 14 residues. The germline CDR1 and CDR2 sequences are SGHDN and FVKESK. Between the trimmed V and J ends, which lost 1 base and 0 bases, there was a span of 6 bases. The CDR3 coding sequence is TGTGCCAGCAGCCAAGCGCGGATGAACACTGAAGCTTTCTTT. This encodes CASSQARMNTEAFF. The entire variable domain, with the rest obtained from reference TRBV14 and TRBJ1-1, is as follows: EAGVTQFPSHSVIEKGQTVTLRCDPISGHDNLYWYRRVMGKEIKFLLHFVKESKQDESGMPNNRFLAERTGGTYSTLKVQPAELEDSGVYFCASSQARMNTEAFFGQGTRLTVV.

The DNA for the CDR3 is TGTGCCAGCAGTGTCGTAGGGGCAGACTCTGGAAACACCATATATTTT. As protein: CASSVVGADSGNTIYF. This chain joins TRBV6-1 and TRBJ1-3; a weak D match, TRBD1 (5 bases). Trimming took off 4 bases at V and 0 bases at J, with 13 bases between the two ends. Germline values: CDR1 MNHNS, CDR2 SASEGT. This CDR3 has 16 residues.

The CDR3 DNA reads TGTGCCAGCAGCTCCCTCGCCTGGGGCCATGGCTACACCTTC. Encoded protein: CASSSLAWGHGYTF. The genes are TRBV28 and TRBJ1-2; tentatively, D is TRBD1 (5 bases). V dropped 6 bases and J dropped 6 bases, with 17 bases sitting between them. CDR1 is MDHEN, CDR2 SYDVKM, per germline. This CDR3 spans 14 amino acids.

The chain carries TRBV5-1 and TRBJ2-5; 10 bases line up with TRBD1. Germline-derived CDR1 and CDR2 are SGHRS and YFSETQ. The CDR3 has 16 amino acids. V trimming: 4 bases; J trimming: 4 bases; junction bases outside the gene matches: 10. The DNA of the CDR3 is TGCGCCAGCAGCCATCAGGGACAGGGGAAACTAGAGACCCAGTACTTC. Translating it yields CASSHQGQGKLETQYF.

This chain links TRBV14 with TRBJ1-1, with 8 nucleotides matching TRBD1. CDR1 is SGHDN and CDR2 is FVKESK in the germline V gene. The CDR3 loop spans 17 amino acids. V dropped 4 bases and J dropped 6; count of bases not matched to a gene: 16. CDR3 loop: CASSPKTVDRAYPEAFF. In DNA, the CDR3 is TGTGCCAGCAGCCCAAAGACAGTGGACAGGGCGTACCCTGAAGCTTTCTTT. Together with reference TRBV14 and TRBJ1-1, the CDR3 gives the full variable domain: EAGVTQFPSHSVIEKGQTVTLRCDPISGHDNLYWYRRVMGKEIKFLLHFVKESKQDESGMPNNRFLAERTGGTYSTLKVQPAELEDSGVYFCASSPKTVDRAYPEAFFGQGTRLTVV.

The J gene is TRBJ1-1, the V gene TRBV6-5; 7 bases agree with TRBD1. CDR3 length equals 14 residues. Germline trimming cut 5 bases from V and 5 bases from J; bases unmatched to any gene: 8. CDR1 and CDR2 from the germline V gene are MNHEY and SVGAGI. CDR3 DNA: TGTGCCAGCAGTCCCGACAGGGTAAAGACTGAAGCTTTCTTT. This codes for CASSPDRVKTEAFF.

J is TRBJ1-5 and V is TRBV12-3 or TRBV12-4; possibly TRBD1 for D (5 bases). The V end lost 6 bases, the J end lost 6 bases, and 12 bases lay between the germline ends. CDR3 length equals 13 residues. CDR3 region: CASSQGLGQPQHF. In nucleotides, the CDR3 is TGTGCCAGCAGCCAGGGTCTGGGTCAGCCCCAGCATTTT.